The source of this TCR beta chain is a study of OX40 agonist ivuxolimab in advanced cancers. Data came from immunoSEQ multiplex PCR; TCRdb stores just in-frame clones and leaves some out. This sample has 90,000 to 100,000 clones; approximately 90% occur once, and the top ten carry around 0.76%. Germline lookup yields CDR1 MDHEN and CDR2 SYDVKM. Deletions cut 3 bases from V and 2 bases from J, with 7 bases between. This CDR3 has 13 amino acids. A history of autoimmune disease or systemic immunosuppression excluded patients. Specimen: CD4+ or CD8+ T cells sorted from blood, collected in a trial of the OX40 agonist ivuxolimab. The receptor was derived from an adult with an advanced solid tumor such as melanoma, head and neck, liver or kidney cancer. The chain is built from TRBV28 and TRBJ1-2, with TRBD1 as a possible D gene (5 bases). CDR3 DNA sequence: TGTGCCAGCAGTTTTCCAGGGAACTATGGCTACACCTTC. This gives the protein CASSFPGNYGYTF.